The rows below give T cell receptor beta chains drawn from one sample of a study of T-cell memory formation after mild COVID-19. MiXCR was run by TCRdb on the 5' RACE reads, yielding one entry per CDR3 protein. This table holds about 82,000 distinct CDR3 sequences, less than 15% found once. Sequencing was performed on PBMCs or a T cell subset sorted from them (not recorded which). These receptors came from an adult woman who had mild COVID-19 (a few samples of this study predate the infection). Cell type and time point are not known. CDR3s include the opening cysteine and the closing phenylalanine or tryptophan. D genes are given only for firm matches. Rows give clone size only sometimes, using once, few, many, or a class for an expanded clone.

CDR3aa: CASSLVWGKNTEAFF
CDR3nt: TGTGCCAGCAGCTTAGTCTGGGGGAAGAACACTGAAGCTTTCTTT
d_gene: .
j_gene: TRBJ1-1
v_gene: TRBV11-2
abundance: .

CDR3aa: CASSSVVQETQYF
CDR3nt: TGTGCCAGCAGCTCGGTGGTACAAGAGACCCAGTACTTC
d_gene: .
j_gene: TRBJ2-5
v_gene: TRBV7-9
abundance: .

CDR3aa: CSDRTGGSYNEQFF
CDR3nt: TGCAGCGACCGGACAGGGGGCTCCTACAATGAGCAGTTCTTC
d_gene: TRBD1
j_gene: TRBJ2-1
v_gene: TRBV29-1
abundance: .

CDR3aa: CASSLGSVVQGLWSVEQYF
CDR3nt: TGCGCCAGCAGCTTGGGATCTGTGGTCCAGGGCCTGTGGTCGGTCGAGCAGTACTTC
d_gene: .
j_gene: TRBJ2-7
v_gene: TRBV5-1
abundance: .

CDR3aa: CSARLTNRDFNYGYTF
CDR3nt: TGCAGTGCTAGGTTGACCAACAGGGATTTTAACTATGGCTACACCTTC
d_gene: .
j_gene: TRBJ1-2
v_gene: TRBV20-1
abundance: .

CDR3aa: CASSPGTGTDTEAFF
CDR3nt: TGCGCCAGCAGCCCCGGGACGGGGACTGACACTGAAGCTTTCTTT
d_gene: .
j_gene: TRBJ1-1
v_gene: TRBV4-1
abundance: .

CDR3aa: CSVEIAGKGYEQYF
CDR3nt: TGCAGCGTTGAGATTGCAGGGAAAGGCTACGAGCAGTACTTC
d_gene: .
j_gene: TRBJ2-7
v_gene: TRBV29-1
abundance: .

CDR3aa: CSNDRESSYEQYF
CDR3nt: TGCAGTAACGACAGGGAGAGCTCCTACGAGCAGTACTTC
d_gene: TRBD1
j_gene: TRBJ2-7
v_gene: TRBV20-1
abundance: .

CDR3aa: CASTSLLMNTEAFF
CDR3nt: TGTGCCAGCACCTCCTTACTAATGAACACTGAAGCTTTCTTT
d_gene: .
j_gene: TRBJ1-1
v_gene: TRBV11-2
abundance: .

CDR3aa: CASSPTAPTNYGYTF
CDR3nt: TGTGCCAGCAGCCCGACAGCCCCTACTAACTATGGCTACACCTTC
d_gene: .
j_gene: TRBJ1-2
v_gene: TRBV11-1
abundance: .

CDR3aa: CSARDVAGGRETQYF
CDR3nt: TGCAGTGCTAGAGATGTAGCGGGGGGCAGGGAGACCCAGTACTTC
d_gene: TRBD2
j_gene: TRBJ2-5
v_gene: TRBV20-1
abundance: .

CDR3aa: CATSEGQLNQPQHF
CDR3nt: TGTGCCACCAGTGAGGGACAGCTCAATCAGCCCCAGCATTTT
d_gene: TRBD1
j_gene: TRBJ1-5
v_gene: TRBV24-1
abundance: .

CDR3aa: CASSPGLAGANEQFF
CDR3nt: TGTGCCAGCAGCCCCGGACTAGCGGGAGCCAATGAGCAGTTCTTC
d_gene: TRBD2
j_gene: TRBJ2-1
v_gene: TRBV5-6
abundance: .

CDR3aa: CSAYTGAYEQYF
CDR3nt: TGCAGTGCCTATACAGGGGCCTACGAGCAGTACTTC
d_gene: TRBD1
j_gene: TRBJ2-7
v_gene: TRBV20-1
abundance: medium-sized

CDR3aa: CASSQELLGLAFDTQYF
CDR3nt: TGCGCCAGCAGCCAAGAGCTTCTGGGACTAGCATTCGATACGCAGTATTTT
d_gene: TRBD2
j_gene: TRBJ2-3
v_gene: TRBV4-1
abundance: .

CDR3aa: CASSHSWGQGAQNSPLHF
CDR3nt: TGTGCCAGCAGCCACTCGTGGGGACAGGGGGCGCAAAATTCACCCCTCCACTTT
d_gene: TRBD1
j_gene: TRBJ1-6
v_gene: TRBV27
abundance: few

CDR3aa: CASSSRTALGPQHF
CDR3nt: TGCGCCAGCAGCTCGCGGACCGCTTTAGGGCCCCAGCATTTT
d_gene: .
j_gene: TRBJ1-5
v_gene: TRBV4-1
abundance: once

CDR3aa: CASSLEWGSGEKLFF
CDR3nt: TGTGCCAGCAGCTTAGAATGGGGATCAGGTGAAAAACTGTTTTTT
d_gene: .
j_gene: TRBJ1-4
v_gene: TRBV7-2
abundance: few

CDR3aa: CASSFGDSGANVLTF
CDR3nt: TGCGCCAGCAGCTTTGGAGACTCTGGGGCCAACGTCCTGACTTTC
d_gene: .
j_gene: TRBJ2-6
v_gene: TRBV5-1
abundance: few

CDR3aa: CASSLGLAERGETQYF
CDR3nt: TGCGCCAGCAGCTTGGGGCTAGCGGAGAGAGGAGAGACCCAGTACTTC
d_gene: TRBD2
j_gene: TRBJ2-5
v_gene: TRBV5-1
abundance: many

CDR3aa: CASSYFGGGNIQYF
CDR3nt: TGTGCCAGCAGTTACTTCGGGGGAGGAAACATTCAGTACTTC
d_gene: .
j_gene: TRBJ2-4
v_gene: TRBV6-5
abundance: .

CDR3aa: CASSLRLAAAYNEQFF
CDR3nt: TGCGCCAGCAGCCTCCGACTAGCTGCCGCCTACAATGAGCAGTTCTTC
d_gene: TRBD2
j_gene: TRBJ2-1
v_gene: TRBV4-3
abundance: .

CDR3aa: CASSLAWVTDPENTEAFF
CDR3nt: TGTGCCAGCAGCTTAGCATGGGTTACAGACCCAGAGAACACTGAAGCTTTCTTT
d_gene: .
j_gene: TRBJ1-1
v_gene: TRBV7-9
abundance: .

CDR3aa: CASSLGASTGPDTQYF
CDR3nt: TGTGCCAGCAGCTTAGGGGCCTCCACGGGGCCAGATACGCAGTATTTT
d_gene: .
j_gene: TRBJ2-3
v_gene: TRBV7-2
abundance: few

CDR3aa: CASSGLAGLDEQYF
CDR3nt: TGTGCCAGCAGTGGACTAGCGGGGTTGGACGAGCAGTACTTC
d_gene: TRBD2
j_gene: TRBJ2-7
v_gene: TRBV12-3/TRBV12-4
abundance: .

CDR3aa: CASSWTGGVGQPQHF
CDR3nt: TGTGCCAGCAGCTGGACAGGGGGGGTCGGTCAGCCCCAGCATTTT
d_gene: TRBD1
j_gene: TRBJ1-5
v_gene: TRBV9
abundance: few

CDR3aa: CASSLASEANTGELFF
CDR3nt: TGTGCCAGCAGCTTGGCTAGCGAGGCGAACACCGGGGAGCTGTTTTTT
d_gene: .
j_gene: TRBJ2-2
v_gene: TRBV5-6
abundance: .

CDR3aa: CASMREQEDTQYF
CDR3nt: TGTGCCAGCATGCGGGAGCAGGAAGATACGCAGTATTTT
d_gene: TRBD2
j_gene: TRBJ2-3
v_gene: TRBV12-3/TRBV12-4
abundance: few

CDR3aa: CASSYSKVSRGIGGYTF
CDR3nt: TGTGCCAGCAGTTACTCGAAGGTATCCAGGGGCATCGGTGGCTACACCTTC
d_gene: .
j_gene: TRBJ1-2
v_gene: TRBV6-5
abundance: many

CDR3aa: CASRGGDYEQYF
CDR3nt: TGTGCCAGCAGGGGGGGAGACTACGAGCAGTACTTC
d_gene: .
j_gene: TRBJ2-7
v_gene: TRBV11-3
abundance: .

CDR3aa: CASRGRAEKGNEQFF
CDR3nt: TGTGCCAGCAGAGGGAGGGCCGAGAAGGGCAATGAGCAGTTCTTC
d_gene: TRBD2
j_gene: TRBJ2-1
v_gene: TRBV6-4
abundance: few

CDR3aa: CASSVGEADTEAFF
CDR3nt: TGTGCCAGCAGCGTGGGGGAGGCGGACACTGAAGCTTTCTTT
d_gene: .
j_gene: TRBJ1-1
v_gene: TRBV9
abundance: few

CDR3aa: CAISESGYNQPQHF
CDR3nt: TGTGCCATCAGTGAGAGTGGCTACAATCAGCCCCAGCATTTT
d_gene: .
j_gene: TRBJ1-5
v_gene: TRBV10-3
abundance: few

CDR3aa: CSAPTGYEQYF
CDR3nt: TGCAGTGCGCCTACAGGGTACGAGCAGTACTTC
d_gene: .
j_gene: TRBJ2-7
v_gene: TRBV20-1
abundance: .